Below, 25 T cell receptor beta chains from the same sample are listed, as sequenced in a study of cytomegalovirus exposure and HLA in healthy donors (dated by TCRdb to 2016 to 2017). The protocol used for the library was the immunoSEQ multiplex PCR assay. The multiplex PCR relied on a mix of 60 forward primers for TCR Vbeta segments and 13 reverse primers for TCR Jbeta segments. TCRdb took over this immuneACCESS table, retaining in-frame rearrangements with V and J assigned. Such tables are incomplete; in checked studies, under half of the missing clones stem from an unresolved V gene, and the remainder is unexplained. The sample records 150,000 or so clones, 73% of which are singletons. Around 1.6% of the sample is held by the ten biggest clonotypes. What was sequenced was PBMCs. These receptors came from a woman aged 18-29 years in good health and CMV-seronegative.

The genes are TRBV7-9 and TRBJ2-3; possibly TRBD1 for D (6 bases). Germline lookup yields CDR1 SEHNR and CDR2 FQNEAQ (reference sequence). V was shortened by 3 bases and J by 2 bases, with 12 bases between the two germline ends. CDR3 length: 15 residues. CDR3 DNA: TGTGCCAGCAGCTTCAGGGGAAGGTCCACAGATACGCAGTATTTT. Its protein product is CASSFRGRSTDTQYF.

The chain has TRBV7-2 and TRBJ2-3, with D perhaps matching TRBD1 (6 bases). CDR1 SGHTA and CDR2 FQGNSA come from the germline V gene. CDR3 length: 15 amino acids. Trimming pared 1 base from V and 3 bases from J, leaving 11 bases between. The CDR3: CASSLVGGATDTQYF. The DNA for the CDR3 is TGTGCCAGCAGCTTAGTTGGGGGCGCGACAGATACGCAGTATTTT.

This rearrangement joins TRBV19 to TRBJ2-2; 13 bases are shared with TRBD2. The length of the CDR3 is 15 residues. Trimming removed 4 bases from V and 5 bases from J; junction bases left unmatched: 1. Germline CDR1 LNHDA, CDR2 SQIVND (reference sequence). CDR3 protein: CASSTGLAGTGELFF. In DNA, the CDR3 is TGTGCCAGTAGTACGGGACTAGCGGGAACCGGGGAGCTGTTTTTT.

This clone was observed a few times. J is TRBJ2-7 and V is TRBV10-1, with TRBD2 identical over 9 bases. The CDR3 is made up of 16 amino acids. Losses at the gene ends were 4 bases for V and 0 bases for J; bases not matched to a gene: 7. Per germline, CDR1 WNHNN and CDR2 SYGVQD (reference sequence). The CDR3 DNA sequence: TGCGCCAGCAGTGGGGCTAGCGGGATGATCTCCTACGAGCAGTACGTC. Translating gives CASSGASGMISYEQYV.

This rearrangement joins TRBV6-6 to TRBJ1-2; TRBD1 might be the D (5 bases). The germline V and J ends were trimmed by 2 bases and 2 bases, with 9 bases remaining between them. This CDR3 has 14 residues. Germline CDR1 and CDR2: MNHNY and SVGAGI (reference sequence). In nucleotides, the CDR3 is TGTGCCAGCAGTTACGCAGGGAGGAACTATGGCTACACCTTC. As protein: CASSYAGRNYGYTF.

V and J are TRBV6-5 and TRBJ2-2; a weak D match, TRBD1 (5 bases). Between the trimmed V and J ends, which lost 2 bases and 0 bases, there was a span of 7 bases. The CDR3 is 15 amino acids. The V gene's germline CDR1 is MNHEY and CDR2 SVGAGI. In DNA form, the CDR3 reads TGTGCCAGCAGTTACGGGGCCCCGAACACCGGGGAGCTGTTTTTT. Translated, it gives CASSYGAPNTGELFF.

V is TRBV30 and J is TRBJ2-7; 7 bases align to TRBD2. This CDR3 comprises 12 residues. V dropped 2 bases and J dropped 3; count of bases not matched to a gene: 1. Germline V gene data show CDR1 as GTSNPN and CDR2 as SVGIG (reference sequence). The CDR3 sequence is CAWSSGNYEQYV. The DNA of the CDR3 is TGTGCCTGGAGTAGCGGGAACTACGAGCAGTACGTC.

In this sample, this clone turned up once. This chain links TRBV11-3 with TRBJ2-3, with D perhaps TRBD1 (5 bases). CDR1 and CDR2 (germline): SGHNT, YENEEA. Trimming removed 5 bases at V and 2 bases at J, with 14 bases between. The CDR3 consists of 15 residues. The CDR3 DNA sequence: TGTGCCAGCAGCCTGGCTGGGGCCCACACAGATACGCAGTATTTT. This codes for CASSLAGAHTDTQYF.

This rearrangement joins TRBV28 to TRBJ2-2; D call uncertain. Trimming shortened V by 5 bases and J by 8 bases, and 9 bases separated the two germline ends. The CDR3 length is 12 residues. The germline V gene has CDR1 MDHEN and CDR2 SYDVKM. CDR3 amino acids: CASSRRVGELFF. In DNA, the CDR3 is TGTGCCAGCAGTCGCCGAGTAGGGGAGCTGTTTTTT.

V usage is TRBV6-5 and J usage is TRBJ1-2; 8 bases map to TRBD1. With V trimmed by 5 bases and J by 8 bases, 10 bases remained unmatched. The CDR3 consists of 14 residues. In germline, CDR1 is MNHEY, CDR2 SVGAGI. The CDR3 spells CASSPTGAVMGYTF. In nucleotides, the CDR3 is TGTGCCAGCAGTCCGACAGGGGCCGTTATGGGCTACACCTTC.

Worth noting for this clone: The sample has other DNA sequences that encode this CDR3 too. V and J are TRBV7-2 and TRBJ1-5, with D perhaps matching TRBD1 (6 bases). V was cut by 4 bases and J by 4 bases, with 8 bases left in between. Germline CDR1 is SGHTA and CDR2 is FQGNSA. The CDR3 has 13 residues. The CDR3 here is CASSSQGNQPQHF. The CDR3 coding sequence is TGTGCCAGCAGCTCACAGGGAAATCAGCCCCAGCATTTT.

The rearrangement links TRBV4-3 to TRBJ1-1; weak D call: TRBD1 (5 bases). The CDR3 consists of 13 residues. V lost 5 bases to trimming and J lost 4 bases, with 11 bases between them. Germline loops: CDR1 LGHNA, CDR2 YSLEER. CDR3: CASSFRVGTEAFF. Written as DNA, the CDR3 is TGCGCCAGCAGCTTCAGGGTTGGCACTGAAGCTTTCTTT.

The chain links TRBV7-9 to TRBJ2-7, with 7 bases fitting TRBD1. V trimming: 5 bases; J trimming: 7 bases; junction bases outside the gene matches: 11. This CDR3 is built from 14 residues. CDR1 is SEHNR and CDR2 is FQNEAQ in the germline V gene (reference sequence). The CDR3 sequence is CASSQDRVGREQYF. The CDR3, as DNA: TGTGCCAGCAGCCAAGACAGGGTGGGTCGTGAGCAGTACTTC.

This chain joins TRBV7-2 and TRBJ2-3; 10 bases align to TRBD1. Germline V gives CDR1 SGHTA, CDR2 FQGNSA. Trimming took 4 bases from V and 5 from J; bases not matched to a gene: 3. CDR3 length equals 14 residues. The DNA of the CDR3 is TGTGCCAGCAGCTCGGACAGGGGGGTAGATACGCAGTATTTT. It codes for CASSSDRGVDTQYF.

The chain employs TRBV4-3 and TRBJ2-2, with 9 bases that match TRBD1. The CDR3 is 17 residues long. The ends lost 6 bases at V and 0 bases at J; junction bases unmatched: 8. CDR1 and CDR2 from the germline V gene are LGHNA and YSLEER. For the CDR3, the DNA is TGCGCCAGCAGTCGGGGGACAGGGAAGTCGAACACCGGGGAGCTGTTTTTT. It codes for CASSRGTGKSNTGELFF.

The chain has TRBV5-6 and TRBJ2-1; 10 nucleotides align to TRBD2. The CDR3 spans 17 residues. J was trimmed by 10 bases and V by 4 bases; bases with no gene match: 17. CDR1 is SGHDT and CDR2 is YYEEEE in the germline V gene. The CDR3 bases are TGTGCCAGCAGCGAAGGGTTTGCTAGCGGGAGATTCGGGGAGCAGTTCTTC. Translation: CASSEGFASGRFGEQFF.

Only a few counts were recorded for this clone. The V gene is TRBV5-6, the J gene TRBJ2-6; D possibly corresponds to TRBD1 (6 bases). The CDR3 length is 16 residues. CDR1 and CDR2 (germline): SGHDT, YYEEEE. Trimming stripped 10 bases from V and 1 base from J, with 18 bases between. Written as DNA, the CDR3 is TGTGCCGGGAAGACAGGCGGTATTTCTGGGGCCAACGTCCTGACTTTC. This codes for CAGKTGGISGANVLTF.

This clone was counted between two and nine times. The chain recombines TRBV19 with TRBJ2-7; D may be TRBD1 (6 bases). The CDR3 totals 16 residues. The germline gives CDR1 LNHDA, CDR2 SQIVND (reference sequence). V was clipped by 5 bases and J by 3 bases, with 20 bases between them. This chain's CDR3 is CASSPRQAPSLYEQYF. CDR3 bases: TGTGCCAGTAGTCCACGACAGGCCCCAAGCCTCTACGAGCAGTACTTC.

The J gene is TRBJ2-4, the V gene TRBV7-9; TRBD2 might be the D (6 bases). There are 14 residues in the CDR3. Trimming cost V 5 bases and J 5 bases, with 13 bases left between them. CDR1 and CDR2 (germline): SEHNR, FQNEAQ (reference sequence). The CDR3 nucleotides are TGTGCCAGCAGCCCAAGTGGAGGGGAAAACATTCAGTACTTC. Translation gives CASSPSGGENIQYF.

This clone was detected a few times. V and J are TRBV9 and TRBJ2-1; TRBD2 matches at 12 bases. Germline V lookup: CDR1 SGDLS, CDR2 YYNGEE. This CDR3 has 15 amino acids. Unmatched junction bases numbered 2, after V lost 2 bases and J lost 5 bases. As DNA, the CDR3 is TGTGCCAGCAGCGTCCGGACTAGCGGGGACAATGAGCAGTTCTTC. This encodes CASSVRTSGDNEQFF. Full variable domain (outside the CDR3, taken from reference TRBV9 and TRBJ2-1): DSGVTQTPKHLITATGQRVTLRCSPRSGDLSVYWYQQSLDQGLQFLIQYYNGEERAKGNILERFSAQQFPDLHSELNLSSLELGDSALYFCASSVRTSGDNEQFFGPGTRLTVL.

This rearrangement joins TRBV9 to TRBJ1-2; 10 nucleotides agree with TRBD1. Germline CDR1 reads SGDLS; CDR2 reads YYNGEE. This CDR3 contains 15 residues. J gave up 6 bases and V 0 bases, and 5 bases lay outside the gene matches. The CDR3 loop is CASSVAGQGMDGYTF. The CDR3 bases are TGTGCCAGCAGCGTAGCGGGACAGGGGATGGATGGCTACACCTTC.

V usage is TRBV11-2 and J usage is TRBJ2-1; 9 nucleotides match TRBD2. V lost 5 bases and J lost 2; bases outside the gene matches: 16. There are 19 residues in the CDR3. The germline gives CDR1 SGHAT, CDR2 FQNNGV. The CDR3 loop reads CASSQYGGASGRTYNEQFF. CDR3 DNA: TGTGCCAGCAGCCAGTATGGGGGGGCAAGCGGGAGGACCTACAATGAGCAGTTCTTC.

The rearrangement uses TRBV7-2 and TRBJ2-5; 9 positions match TRBD1. The J call could be wrong; TRBJ2-7 is a better fit for the DNA end. The CDR3 is 15 residues long. CDR1 and CDR2 from the germline V gene are SGHTA and FQGNSA. The CDR3 region is CASSATGGGSYEQYF. The CDR3 DNA follows: TGTGCCAGCAGCGCCACAGGGGGCGGCTCCTACGAGCAGTACTTC.

CDR3 residues: CASSPRGGTEAFF. The CDR3 region has the DNA TGTGCCAGCAGCCCGCGGGGTGGCACTGAAGCTTTCTTT. The chain links TRBV7-3 to TRBJ1-1; D is uncertain. This CDR3 has 13 amino acids. V was trimmed by 5 bases and J by 4 bases, leaving 11 bases between them. Germline values: CDR1 SGHTA, CDR2 FQGTGA.

Comment on this clone: A read error may account for a junction end that differs from germline. The chain has TRBV7-9 and TRBJ1-6; D possibly corresponds to TRBD1 (5 bases). There are 15 residues in the CDR3. Germline V gene data show CDR1 as SEHNR and CDR2 as FQNEAQ (reference sequence). As DNA, the CDR3 is TGTTCCAGCACCCGCGGTGGCAGGGAAAAATCACCCCTCCACTTT. As protein: CSSTRGGREKSPLHF. Looking up the rest from reference TRBV7-9 and TRBJ1-6 gives the full variable domain: DTGVSQNPRHKITKRGQNVTFRCDPISEHNRLYWYRQTLGQGPEFLTYFQNEAQLEKSRLLSDRFSAERPKGSFSTLEIQRTEQGDSAMYLCSSTRGGREKSPLHFGNGTRLTVT.